One sample yielded the 2 T cell receptor beta chains listed below, sequenced in a study of T-cell memory formation after mild COVID-19. From the 5' RACE reads, TCRdb called clonotypes with MiXCR, one entry per CDR3 protein. Altogether roughly 350,000 distinct CDR3 sequences are present, under 30% being singletons, with the ten largest covering roughly 13%. Sequenced: PBMCs or a T cell subset sorted from them (not recorded which). These receptors were obtained from an adult woman who had mild COVID-19 (a few samples of this study predate the infection). Cell type and time point are not known.

The CDR3 DNA sequence: TGTGCCACCAGTGATACCGGACAGGGGTCAACCTACGAGCAGTACTTC. Protein: CATSDTGQGSTYEQYF. This rearrangement joins TRBV24-1 to TRBJ2-7; 9 bases map to TRBD1. Trimming at V came to 3 bases and at J to 2 bases, leaving 7 bases not matched to a gene. The CDR3 sequence is 16 residues long. Germline V gives CDR1 KGHDR, CDR2 SFDVKD.

The chain is built from TRBV27 and TRBJ1-1; maybe TRBD1 (5 bases). V dropped 2 bases and J dropped 0 bases, with 10 bases sitting between them. The CDR3 is made up of 15 amino acids. From germline, CDR1 is MNHEY and CDR2 SMNVEV (reference sequence). The CDR3 DNA sequence: TGTGCCAGCAGTTTAGCGGGGGGTTTGAACACTGAAGCTTTCTTT. This encodes CASSLAGGLNTEAFF.